Listed below are T cell receptor beta chains from one sample, sequenced in a study of cytomegalovirus exposure and HLA in healthy donors. Measured with immunoSEQ multiplex PCR; TCRdb has only the in-frame clones, and not every one. The sample includes under 200,000 clones, around 82% seen only once; the top ten take 0.26%. Sequences were obtained from PBMCs. These receptors came from a boy younger than 18 in good health and CMV-seronegative. The CDR3 runs from the conserved cysteine through the conserved F or W. The order of the fields is CDR3 DNA, CDR3 protein, V gene, J gene, clone size, D gene. A D gene is named only where the DNA matches it firmly. Size values are once, few and many counts, or a class for expanded clones, and some rows have none.

DNA: TGTGCCAGCAGCCCTAGGGGTCCCGGGGAGCTGTTTTTT; CDR3: CASSPRGPGELFF; V: TRBV11-2; J: TRBJ2-2; size: once; D: -
DNA: TGTGCCAGCAGCTTAGGGGACAGGGGATTAGGTGGCTACACCTTC; CDR3: CASSLGDRGLGGYTF; V: TRBV7-2; J: TRBJ1-2; size: -; D: TRBD1
DNA: TGTGCCAGCAGCGTAAGCGGAGGGCCGGGTGAGACCCAGTACTTC; CDR3: CASSVSGGPGETQYF; V: TRBV9; J: TRBJ2-5; size: -; D: -
DNA: TGTGCCAGCAGTCCCCCGTCTAGCGGGAGCTACAATAGGGACTTC; CDR3: CASSPPSSGSYNRDF; V: TRBV2; J: TRBJ2-7; size: -; D: TRBD2
DNA: TGTGCCAGCAGTGAAGGGGGTCAGGGGAGCTATGGCTACACCTTC; CDR3: CASSEGGQGSYGYTF; V: TRBV6-1; J: TRBJ1-2; size: -; D: -
DNA: TGTGCCAGTAGTAGACTAGCGGGACTAGCGAACACCGGGGAGCTGTTTTTT; CDR3: CASSRLAGLANTGELFF; V: TRBV19; J: TRBJ2-2; size: -; D: TRBD2
DNA: TGTGCCAGTAGTTCACCGGGACTAGCGGGCTTCTACGAGCAGTACTTC; CDR3: CASSSPGLAGFYEQYF; V: TRBV19; J: TRBJ2-7; size: few; D: TRBD2
DNA: TGTGCCAGTAGTATCGGGACTAGCGATCAAGAGACCCAGTACTTC; CDR3: CASSIGTSDQETQYF; V: TRBV19; J: TRBJ2-5; size: -; D: TRBD2
DNA: TGTGCCAGTAGTATACGGACTAGCGGGGTTATTGAAGAGACCCAGTACTTC; CDR3: CASSIRTSGVIEETQYF; V: TRBV19; J: TRBJ2-5; size: -; D: TRBD2
DNA: TGTGCCAGCAGCAAGACTAGCGGGGGCACAGATACGCAGTATTTT; CDR3: CASSKTSGGTDTQYF; V: TRBV2; J: TRBJ2-3; size: -; D: TRBD2
DNA: TGTGCCAGCAGTCTGGGACAGGGTGGTCAGCCCCAGCATTTT; CDR3: CASSLGQGGQPQHF; V: TRBV2; J: TRBJ1-5; size: -; D: TRBD1
DNA: TGCGCCAGCAGCTTGGATACGGGGGTCACAGATACGCAGTATTTT; CDR3: CASSLDTGVTDTQYF; V: TRBV5-1; J: TRBJ2-3; size: -; D: -
DNA: TGTGCCAGCAGCGTAAGCTCCGGGACAGGGACTAACTATGGCTACACCTTC; CDR3: CASSVSSGTGTNYGYTF; V: TRBV9; J: TRBJ1-2; size: -; D: TRBD1
DNA: TGTGCCAGCAGTGAATTTGACAGGAAAGAGACCCAGTACTTC; CDR3: CASSEFDRKETQYF; V: TRBV6-1; J: TRBJ2-5; size: -; D: -
DNA: TGCAGCGTTGGCGGGGAGACCTACGAGCAGTACTTC; CDR3: CSVGGETYEQYF; V: TRBV29-1; J: TRBJ2-7; size: -; D: -
DNA: TGTGCCAGCACGTACAGTTTGAGTCAAGAGACCCAGTACTTC; CDR3: CASTYSLSQETQYF; V: TRBV7-9; J: TRBJ2-5; size: once; D: -
DNA: TGTGCCAGCAGTTACTCCGGAGTAAGCGAGCAGTACTTC; CDR3: CASSYSGVSEQYF; V: TRBV6-5; J: TRBJ2-7; size: -; D: -
DNA: TGTGCCAGCAGCTTGTACGGCGGGAGAACCTACAATGAGCAGTTCTTC; CDR3: CASSLYGGRTYNEQFF; V: TRBV5-4; J: TRBJ2-1; size: -; D: TRBD2
DNA: TGTGCCAGCAGCTTCCCAACTAGCGGGGGGTACAATGAGCAGTTCTTC; CDR3: CASSFPTSGGYNEQFF; V: TRBV7-3; J: TRBJ2-1; size: -; D: TRBD2
DNA: TGTGCCAGCAGTTCGCCAGGGGGCAATCAGCCCCAGCATTTT; CDR3: CASSSPGGNQPQHF; V: TRBV6-1; J: TRBJ1-5; size: -; D: -
DNA: TGTGCCAGCAGCTACGGCGGACTAGCGGGAGTCTTTGATGAGCAGTTCTTC; CDR3: CASSYGGLAGVFDEQFF; V: TRBV7-9; J: TRBJ2-1; size: -; D: TRBD2
DNA: TGTGCCAGCAGCTTAGGCCTCGGGCGGGTGATTAATGAAAAACTGTTTTTT; CDR3: CASSLGLGRVINEKLFF; V: TRBV13; J: TRBJ1-4; size: -; D: -
DNA: TGCGCCAGCAGCTTGGCCGTGTTAGCGGGAGGGCTTGATGAGCAGTTCTTC; CDR3: CASSLAVLAGGLDEQFF; V: TRBV5-1; J: TRBJ2-1; size: once; D: TRBD2
DNA: TGTGCCAGTAGTATAAGGGCGGGAGGGGGCTACAATGAGCAGTTCTTC; CDR3: CASSIRAGGGYNEQFF; V: TRBV19; J: TRBJ2-1; size: -; D: TRBD2
DNA: TGTGCCGCCCGCGGGGGGGGAGTGTACGAGCAGTACTTC; CDR3: CAARGGGVYEQYF; V: TRBV6-1; J: TRBJ2-7; size: -; D: TRBD2
DNA: TGTGCCAGCAGTTTTAGGCGGAGTGAGCAGTTCTTC; CDR3: CASSFRRSEQFF; V: TRBV28; J: TRBJ2-1; size: -; D: -
DNA: TGTGCCAGCAGCTTAAACCCTAATGGCTACACCTTC; CDR3: CASSLNPNGYTF; V: TRBV5-6; J: TRBJ1-2; size: few; D: -
DNA: TGTGCCAGCAGCTTAGGTTCATTTTACGAGCAGTACTTC; CDR3: CASSLGSFYEQYF; V: TRBV7-2; J: TRBJ2-7; size: once; D: -
DNA: TGTGCCAGCAGCTTAAAGACAGATAGCTATGGCTACACCTTC; CDR3: CASSLKTDSYGYTF; V: TRBV7-2; J: TRBJ1-2; size: -; D: -
DNA: TGTGCCAGCAGCTCGTTAAAAGGGACAGCTACTTACTATGGCTACACCTTC; CDR3: CASSSLKGTATYYGYTF; V: TRBV5-4; J: TRBJ1-2; size: -; D: TRBD1
DNA: TGTGCCAGCAGACCGGACAGGGGAAACGCTGAAGCTTTCTTT; CDR3: CASRPDRGNAEAFF; V: TRBV27; J: TRBJ1-1; size: -; D: TRBD1
DNA: TGTGCCAGCAGCTCAGGCAATGAGCAGTTCTTC; CDR3: CASSSGNEQFF; V: TRBV7-9; J: TRBJ2-1; size: -; D: -
DNA: TGTGCCAGCAGTTTATCGACAGGTGGGGCCAACGTCCTGACTTTC; CDR3: CASSLSTGGANVLTF; V: TRBV27; J: TRBJ2-6; size: -; D: -
DNA: TGTGCCAGCAGTTTTCAATCAGGGGACAATCAGCCCCAGCATTTT; CDR3: CASSFQSGDNQPQHF; V: TRBV28; J: TRBJ1-5; size: -; D: -
DNA: TGTGCCGCCCTTGACTCCCACTCCTACGAGCAGTACTTC; CDR3: CAALDSHSYEQYF; V: TRBV28; J: TRBJ2-7; size: once; D: -
DNA: TGTGCCAGCTCACCACTGCCTGAGGGCAATGAGCAGTTCTTC; CDR3: CASSPLPEGNEQFF; V: TRBV18; J: TRBJ2-1; size: -; D: -
DNA: TGTGCCTGGAGGTTCGTCAGGGGCTCTGGTGGCTACACCTTC; CDR3: CAWRFVRGSGGYTF; V: TRBV30; J: TRBJ1-2; size: -; D: -
DNA: TGTGCCAGCAGCTCCACAGGGGGCGGCGAGACCCAGTACTTC; CDR3: CASSSTGGGETQYF; V: TRBV6-6; J: TRBJ2-5; size: -; D: TRBD1
DNA: TGCGCCAGCAGCTTGATCGCAGGGCTGACTGAAGCTTTCTTT; CDR3: CASSLIAGLTEAFF; V: TRBV5-1; J: TRBJ1-1; size: -; D: -
DNA: TGTGCCAGCAGTTTATCCGGCAGGGGGCTTGGCTATGGCTACACCTTC; CDR3: CASSLSGRGLGYGYTF; V: TRBV27; J: TRBJ1-2; size: -; D: TRBD1
DNA: TGTGCCAGCAGCGGGACCCCGTCAGGGGGCAGTCAGCCCCAGCATTTT; CDR3: CASSGTPSGGSQPQHF; V: TRBV7-8; J: TRBJ1-5; size: -; D: TRBD1
DNA: TGTGCCAGCAGTTACGATGACAGCTCCTACGAGCAGTACTTC; CDR3: CASSYDDSSYEQYF; V: TRBV6-6; J: TRBJ2-7; size: -; D: -
DNA: TGTGCCAGCAGCGCTAACAATGAGCAGTTCTTC; CDR3: CASSANNEQFF; V: TRBV9; J: TRBJ2-1; size: -; D: -
DNA: TGTGCCAGCAGCGTAGGGACAGGGTATCAGCCCCAGCATTTT; CDR3: CASSVGTGYQPQHF; V: TRBV9; J: TRBJ1-5; size: -; D: TRBD1